This TCR beta chain derives from a study of blood T cells in healthy people across ages. With 0 bases removed from V and 4 bases from J, the gap between germline ends came to 9 bases. CDR3 length: 14 amino acids. The germline CDR1 and CDR2 sequences are MNHEY and SVGAGI. Findings and caveats of the study: Age advanced and TCR beta diversity per million T cells fell, roughly linearly.

A sample-barcoded 5' primer and a J-beta primer mix were used in a second PCR of roughly 7 to 11 cycles. TCRdb ran MiXCR on the 5' RACE reads and lists one entry per CDR3 protein. The data contain 1.5 million to 2 million distinct CDR3 sequences, 40% to 55% of them singletons. This clonotype was detected only a few times. What it binds is unknown. Sequenced: blood. This TCR was sampled from a woman between 40 and 55 years old in good health. V is TRBV6-5 and J is TRBJ1-1; D remains unclear. The CDR3 nucleotides are TGTGCCAGCAGTTACTCGCTCATGGCCACTGAAGCTTTCTTT. Amino acids: CASSYSLMATEAFF.